A single sample gave rise to the 29 T cell receptor beta chains below, sequenced in a study of OX40 agonist ivuxolimab in advanced cancers. Measured with immunoSEQ multiplex PCR; TCRdb has only the in-frame clones, and not every one. Of 70,000 to 90,000 clones in the sample, roughly 80% were seen once. This sample comprised CD4+ or CD8+ T cells sorted from blood, obtained in a trial of the OX40 agonist ivuxolimab. The receptors stem from an adult with an advanced solid tumor such as melanoma, head and neck, liver or kidney cancer.

The chain is built from TRBV5-1 and TRBJ2-1; D is ambiguous. The germline V gene has CDR1 SGHRS and CDR2 YFSETQ. The CDR3 is 13 amino acids. The ends were cut back, 0 bases at V and 7 bases at J, with 8 bases in the middle. CDR3 DNA: TGCGCCAGCAGCTTGGCTCGGCAAAATGAGCAGTTCTTC. Amino acid sequence: CASSLARQNEQFF.

This sequence joins TRBV30 and TRBJ2-3; TRBD1 agrees at 8 bases. The CDR3 extends over 15 amino acids. The ends lost 1 base at V and 7 bases at J; junction bases unmatched: 10. CDR1 is GTSNPN and CDR2 is SVGIG in the germline V gene (reference sequence). Here the CDR3 reads CAWSEGRGQENTQYF. For the CDR3, the DNA is TGTGCCTGGAGTGAGGGCAGGGGGCAGGAGAATACGCAGTATTTT.

The chain joins TRBV5-1 to TRBJ2-7; 7 bases map to TRBD1. Germline V CDR1 and CDR2: SGHRS, YFSETQ. The ends lost 4 bases at V and 0 bases at J; junction bases unmatched: 10. The CDR3 is 16 amino acids. CDR3 sequence reads: CASSRGDRTSSYEQYF. CDR3 DNA sequence: TGCGCCAGCAGCCGAGGGGACAGAACTTCCTCCTACGAGCAGTACTTC.

CDR3 nucleotide sequence: TGTGCCAGCAGCGTAGCAGGCAGGGAGGGTACGCAGTATTTT. Amino acid sequence: CASSVAGREGTQYF. The V gene is TRBV9, the J gene TRBJ2-3; 7 bases line up with TRBD2. The junction had 6 bases not matched to a gene; V was cut back by 0 bases and J by 8 bases. This CDR3 comprises 14 residues. Germline-derived CDR1 and CDR2 are SGDLS and YYNGEE.

The rearrangement links TRBV29-1 to TRBJ1-4; D possibly corresponds to TRBD1 (5 bases). The germline gives CDR1 SQVTM, CDR2 ANQGSEA. Trimming removed 3 bases at V and 5 bases at J, with 7 bases between. The CDR3 is 12 residues long. CDR3 loop: CSVEGGNEKLFF. Written as DNA, the CDR3 is TGCAGCGTTGAGGGGGGGAATGAAAAACTGTTTTTT.

This chain connects TRBV5-1 to TRBJ2-1; 9 nucleotides match TRBD1. Germline values: CDR1 SGHRS, CDR2 YFSETQ. The CDR3 extends over 13 amino acids. Losses at the gene ends were 2 bases for V and 9 bases for J; bases not matched to a gene: 3. The CDR3 nucleotides read TGCGCCAGCAGCTTACAGGGGGCTGGTGAGCAGTTCTTC. It encodes CASSLQGAGEQFF. The full variable domain, rest sourced from reference TRBV5-1 and TRBJ2-1, is KAGVTQTPRYLIKTRGQQVTLSCSPISGHRSVSWYQQTPGQGLQFLFEYFSETQRNKGNFPGRFSGRQFSNSRSEMNVSTLELGDSALYLCASSLQGAGEQFFGPGTRLTVL.

The rearrangement joins TRBV13 to TRBJ1-2; D not certain. Germline-derived CDR1 and CDR2 are PRHDT and FYEKMQ (reference sequence). The CDR3 sequence is 12 residues long. V dropped 3 bases and J dropped 5 bases, with 7 bases sitting between them. The CDR3: CASSLGVYGYTF. CDR3 coding DNA: TGTGCCAGCAGCTTGGGAGTGTATGGCTACACCTTC. Filled out from reference TRBV13 and TRBJ1-2, the complete variable domain reads AAGVIQSPRHLIKEKRETATLKCYPIPRHDTVYWYQQGPGQDPQFLISFYEKMQSDKGSIPDRFSAQQFSDYHSELNMSSLELGDSALYFCASSLGVYGYTFGSGTRLTVV.

This chain joins TRBV5-5 and TRBJ2-1, with D hard to call. Trimming removed 0 bases from V and 6 bases from J, with 10 bases in between. CDR1 and CDR2 (germline): SGHKS, YYEKEE (reference sequence). The CDR3 totals 14 residues. In DNA form, the CDR3 reads TGTGCCAGCAGCTTGGGCCGCGTGGGCAATGAGCAGTTCTTC. Encoded protein: CASSLGRVGNEQFF.

This clone was seen only a few times. Written as DNA, the CDR3 is TGTGCCTGGACAGCCGGGACGCATCAGCCCCAGCATTTT. The encoded protein is CAWTAGTHQPQHF. The chain has TRBV30 and TRBJ1-5; D possibly corresponds to TRBD1 (5 bases). CDR1 is GTSNPN and CDR2 is SVGIG in the germline V gene (reference sequence). The CDR3 spans 13 residues. V shed 4 bases and J shed 5 bases, with 12 bases lying between them.

The gene calls are TRBV7-9 and TRBJ2-6; TRBD1 might be the D (6 bases). V was cut by 2 bases and J by 2 bases, with 7 bases left in between. Germline CDR1 is SEHNR and CDR2 is FQNEAQ (reference sequence). The CDR3 consists of 15 residues. The CDR3 bases are TGTGCCAGCAGCTTACAGGGGACTGGGGCCAACGTCCTGACTTTC. It yields the protein CASSLQGTGANVLTF.

V and J are TRBV18 and TRBJ1-6; 9 bases match TRBD1. CDR3 length equals 15 residues. CDR1 is KGHSH and CDR2 is LQKENI in the germline V gene. V trimming: 6 bases; J trimming: 8 bases; junction bases outside the gene matches: 8. Here the CDR3 reads CASSRDTGGYSPLHF. CDR3 sequence (DNA): TGTGCCAGCTCCCGCGACACAGGGGGCTATTCACCCCTCCACTTT. The complete variable domain, with remaining parts taken from reference TRBV18 and TRBJ1-6, reads NAGVMQNPRHLVRRRGQEARLRCSPMKGHSHVYWYRQLPEEGLKFMVYLQKENIIDESGMPKERFSAEFPKEGPSILRIQQVVRGDSAAYFCASSRDTGGYSPLHFGNGTRLTVT.

The chain joins TRBV18 to TRBJ1-1; D is uncertain. The V end was cut by 2 bases, the J end by 0 bases, with 4 bases between. The germline CDR1 and CDR2 sequences are KGHSH and LQKENI. This CDR3 comprises 13 residues. DNA for the CDR3: TGTGCCAGCTCACCAGGAATGAACACTGAAGCTTTCTTT. This sequence encodes CASSPGMNTEAFF.

The gene calls are TRBV27 and TRBJ2-1; 8 bases fit TRBD2. The junction had 3 bases not matched to a gene; V was cut back by 0 bases and J by 2 bases. The CDR3 consists of 16 residues. Germline assignment: CDR1 MNHEY and CDR2 SMNVEV (reference sequence). The CDR3 nucleotides read TGTGCCAGCAGTTTATCGACTAGCGAGGCCTACAATGAGCAGTTCTTC. Protein sequence: CASSLSTSEAYNEQFF.

The gene calls are TRBV29-1 and TRBJ1-6; D perhaps matches TRBD1 (6 bases). Per germline, CDR1 SQVTM and CDR2 ANQGSEA. The CDR3 has 14 amino acids. The germline V and J ends were trimmed by 6 bases and 7 bases, with 16 bases remaining between them. CDR3 residues: CSVKTGDINSPLHF. CDR3 in DNA: TGCAGCGTAAAGACAGGAGATATCAATTCACCCCTCCACTTT.

This clone appeared once. In DNA form, the CDR3 reads TGTGCCAGTAGCCGGACAGGGGTTACAGAGACCCAGTACTTC. Translated: CASSRTGVTETQYF. The gene calls are TRBV19 and TRBJ2-5; 9 positions agree with TRBD1. Germline V lookup: CDR1 LNHDA, CDR2 SQIVND (reference sequence). J was trimmed by 4 bases and V by 6 bases; bases with no gene match: 6. CDR3 size: 14 residues.

The chain recombines TRBV14 with TRBJ2-1, with TRBD2 matching 11 bases. The germline gives CDR1 SGHDN, CDR2 FVKESK. The CDR3 is 16 amino acids. Losses at the gene ends were 5 bases for V and 8 bases for J; bases not matched to a gene: 11. In DNA form, the CDR3 reads TGTGCCAGCAGCAAAATAGCGGGGGGGCTTTTGGATGAGCAGTTCTTC. Its translation: CASSKIAGGLLDEQFF.

This clone was seen only a few times. V usage is TRBV20-1 and J usage is TRBJ1-1; D is unresolved. This CDR3 is 10 amino acids long. From germline, CDR1 is DFQATT and CDR2 SNEGSKA (reference sequence). Deletions cut 5 bases from V and 7 bases from J, with 8 bases between. The CDR3 DNA sequence: TGCAGTGCTCCGCAGGTTGAAGCTTTCTTT. This sequence encodes CSAPQVEAFF.

The genes are TRBV5-4 and TRBJ2-3, with D unresolved. V was pared by 0 bases and J by 2 bases, with 10 bases between. The CDR3 is made up of 15 amino acids. Per germline, CDR1 SGHNT and CDR2 YYREEE (reference sequence). For the CDR3, the DNA is TGTGCCAGCAGCTTGGTTCTGGGGTCCACAGATACGCAGTATTTT. The encoded protein is CASSLVLGSTDTQYF.

The chain has TRBV6-5 and TRBJ1-1, with 9 bases that match TRBD1. The CDR3 runs to 14 residues. J gave up 6 bases and V 6 bases, and 8 bases lay outside the gene matches. Germline V CDR1 and CDR2: MNHEY, SVGAGI. The CDR3 region has the DNA TGTGCCAGCAGCCTACAGGGGGCTGGGGCTGAAGCTTTCTTT. Amino acid sequence: CASSLQGAGAEAFF.

The rearrangement links TRBV11-3 to TRBJ1-1, with 7 bases aligning to TRBD1. J gave up 1 base and V 3 bases, and 2 bases lay outside the gene matches. Per the germline V gene, CDR1 is SGHNT and CDR2 is YENEEA. The CDR3 sequence is 14 residues long. CDR3 protein: CASSLSGGNTEAFF. CDR3 nucleotides: TGTGCCAGCAGCTTGTCAGGGGGGAACACTGAAGCTTTCTTT.

In regard to this clone: The junction does not match germline at one end; this may be a read error. The rearrangement uses TRBV18 and TRBJ1-5; perhaps TRBD1 as D (5 bases). CDR3 length: 16 amino acids. Looked up from germline, CDR1 is KGHSH and CDR2 is LQKENI. CDR3 bases: TGTGCCAGCTCACCAATGGGGGATCAGAGCAGTCAGCCCCAGCATTTT. Its translation: CASSPMGDQSSQPQHF.

The chain is built from TRBV5-1 and TRBJ2-7, with TRBD1 matching 9 bases. V was pared by 4 bases and J by 2 bases, with 4 bases of the junction left unmatched. CDR3 length: 14 residues. Germline V gene sequence: CDR1 SGHRS, CDR2 YFSETQ. The CDR3 DNA follows: TGCGCCAGCAGCGACCGACAGGGGGCCTACGAGCAGTACTTC. Translated, it gives CASSDRQGAYEQYF.

This chain links TRBV7-2 with TRBJ2-7; TRBD2 might be the D (6 bases). Germline values: CDR1 SGHTA, CDR2 FQGNSA. This CDR3 comprises 14 residues. V dropped 2 bases and J dropped 3 bases, with 11 bases sitting between them. CDR3 DNA: TGTGCCAGCAGCTTAAACCGGGAGAACTACGAGCAGTACTTC. This gives the protein CASSLNRENYEQYF.

The rearrangement joins TRBV7-9 to TRBJ1-4, with D unresolved. The V and J ends lost 1 base and 10 bases respectively, with 13 bases between them. Germline CDR1 reads SEHNR; CDR2 reads FQNEAQ (reference sequence). This CDR3 is 14 amino acids long. Here the CDR3 DNA reads TGTGCCAGCAGCTTAGACATCGAAACGGGAAAACTGTTTTTT. Translating it yields CASSLDIETGKLFF.

The genes are TRBV6-1 and TRBJ1-1; TRBD1 matches 8 bases. The germline CDR1 and CDR2 sequences are MNHNS and SASEGT. This CDR3 has 16 amino acids. V trimming: 1 base; J trimming: 3 bases; junction bases outside the gene matches: 7. CDR3 in amino acids: CASSEGRQGWDTEAFF. CDR3 DNA sequence: TGTGCCAGCAGTGAAGGAAGACAGGGGTGGGACACTGAAGCTTTCTTT.

This sequence joins TRBV6-1 and TRBJ1-2, with 9 bases identical to TRBD1. Looked up from germline, CDR1 is MNHNS and CDR2 is SASEGT. V was clipped by 4 bases and J by 3 bases; unmatched bases: 6. This CDR3 has 15 amino acids. Here the CDR3 DNA reads TGTGCCAGCAGTGTCCGGGACAGGGTTGACTATGGCTACACCTTC. Its protein product is CASSVRDRVDYGYTF.

This chain uses TRBV28 with TRBJ1-2; 9 bases align to TRBD1. Trimming removed 2 bases from V and 3 bases from J; junction bases left unmatched: 4. This CDR3 is built from 15 residues. Germline V gives CDR1 MDHEN, CDR2 SYDVKM. The CDR3 sequence: CASSLRDRVDYGYTF. The CDR3 DNA reads TGTGCCAGCAGTTTACGGGACAGGGTTGACTATGGCTACACCTTC.

This clone came up once. Here the CDR3 reads CASSLGEGDIQYF. Written as DNA, the CDR3 is TGTGCCAGCAGCCTCGGTGAGGGTGACATTCAGTACTTC. This sequence joins TRBV9 and TRBJ2-4; D may be TRBD2 (5 bases). V was pared by 4 bases and J by 8 bases, with 13 bases between. The CDR3 loop spans 13 amino acids. The germline V gene encodes CDR1 SGDLS and CDR2 YYNGEE.

The chain couples TRBV2 to TRBJ1-2; the D gene is possibly TRBD1 (5 bases). Germline CDR1 reads SNHLY; CDR2 reads FYNNEI. The V end was cut by 8 bases, the J end by 0 bases, with 10 bases between. The CDR3 totals 13 residues. The CDR3 protein is CASREGTNYGYTF. The CDR3 DNA is TGTGCCAGCCGAGAGGGGACTAACTATGGCTACACCTTC.